This T cell receptor beta chain was retrieved from a study of blood T cell repertoires in COVID-19. The wider study: The cDNA or gDNA used as material had been derived from T cells, B-cell-depleted T cells, or PBMCs.

Using immunoSEQ multiplex PCR, the repertoire was profiled, and TCRdb retains in-frame clones only, with some absent. The sample contains over 120,000 clones, about nine tenths of which appear only once. Cohorts were assigned according to the clinical history that participants reported. The clonotype comes from a man in his sixties who had recovered from COVID-19. Sequenced: PBMCs or T cells enriched from blood (not recorded which).

The CDR3 sequence is CASSDSGGSYNEQFF. In DNA, the CDR3 is TGTGCCAGCAGTGACTCGGGGGGGTCCTACAATGAGCAGTTCTTC. V gene TRBV2 combines with J gene TRBJ2-1, with 8 bases matching TRBD2. Germline V gene data show CDR1 as SNHLY and CDR2 as FYNNEI. CDR3 length: 15 amino acids. The J segment lost 1 base and the V segment lost 3 bases, leaving 2 bases of the junction unmatched.